This T cell receptor beta chain was identified during a study of PD-1 blockade in classical Hodgkin lymphoma. Overall study findings and caveats: Baseline diversity in complete responders resembled that of newly diagnosed patients.

Patients all relapsed after autologous stem cell transplantation, and there was variation in brentuximab vedotin exposure. Generated by immunoSEQ multiplex PCR, the TCRdb table keeps only in-frame clones and is missing some. The sample holds about 46,000 clones; over 70% are singletons and the top ten take approximately 10%. With 0 bases clipped from V and 0 bases from J, the junction kept 3 bases outside the gene matches. This CDR3 is built from 15 residues. Germline CDR1 and CDR2: GTSNPN and SVGIG (reference sequence). With respect to this clone: Its antigen is not known.

The sample consisted of peripheral blood mononuclear cells (PBMCs), taken at baseline. This clonotype originated in a human donor with classical Hodgkin lymphoma. The chain combines TRBV30 with TRBJ2-3, with 7 bases fitting TRBD2. Written as DNA, the CDR3 is TGTGCCTGGAGTGTGCTAGCGGCTAGCACAGATACGCAGTATTTT. It codes for CAWSVLAASTDTQYF. Based on the CDR3 plus reference TRBV30 and TRBJ2-3, the full variable domain is SQTIHQWPATLVQPVGSPLSLECTVEGTSNPNLYWYRQAAGRGLQLLFYSVGIGQISSEVPQNLSASRPQDRQFILSSKKLLLSDSGFYLCAWSVLAASTDTQYFGPGTRLTVL.